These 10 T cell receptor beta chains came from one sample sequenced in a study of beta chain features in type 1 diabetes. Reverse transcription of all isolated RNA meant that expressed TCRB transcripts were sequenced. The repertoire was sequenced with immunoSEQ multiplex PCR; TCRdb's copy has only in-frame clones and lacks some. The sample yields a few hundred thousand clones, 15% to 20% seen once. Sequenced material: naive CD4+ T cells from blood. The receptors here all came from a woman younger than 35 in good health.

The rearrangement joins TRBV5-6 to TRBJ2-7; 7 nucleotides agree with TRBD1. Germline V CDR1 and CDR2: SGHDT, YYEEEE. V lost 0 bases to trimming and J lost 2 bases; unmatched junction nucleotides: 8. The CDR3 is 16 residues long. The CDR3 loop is CASSLVGRGRAYEQYF. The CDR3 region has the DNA TGTGCCAGCAGCTTGGTTGGTAGGGGGCGAGCCTACGAGCAGTACTTC.

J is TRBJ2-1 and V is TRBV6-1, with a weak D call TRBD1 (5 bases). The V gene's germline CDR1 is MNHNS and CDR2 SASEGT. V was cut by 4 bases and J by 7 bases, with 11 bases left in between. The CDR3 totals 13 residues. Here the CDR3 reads CASSGSGSNEQFF. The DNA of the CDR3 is TGTGCCAGCAGTGGGTCAGGGTCGAATGAGCAGTTCTTC.

The CDR3 nucleotides are TGTGCCAGCAGCGTTTCCCCCGACAGGGCAGATACGCAGTATTTT. This translates into CASSVSPDRADTQYF. The V gene is TRBV9, the J gene TRBJ2-3; 7 bases map to TRBD1. Per the germline V gene, CDR1 is SGDLS and CDR2 is YYNGEE. The ends lost 2 bases at V and 4 bases at J; junction bases unmatched: 7. This CDR3 has 15 residues.

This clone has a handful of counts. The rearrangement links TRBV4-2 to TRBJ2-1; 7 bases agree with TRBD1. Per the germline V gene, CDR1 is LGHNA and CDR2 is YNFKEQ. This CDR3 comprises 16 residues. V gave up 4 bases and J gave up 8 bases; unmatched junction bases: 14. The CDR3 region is CASSRSWQGVRYEQFF. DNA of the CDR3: TGTGCCAGCAGCCGCTCTTGGCAGGGGGTAAGGTATGAGCAGTTCTTC.

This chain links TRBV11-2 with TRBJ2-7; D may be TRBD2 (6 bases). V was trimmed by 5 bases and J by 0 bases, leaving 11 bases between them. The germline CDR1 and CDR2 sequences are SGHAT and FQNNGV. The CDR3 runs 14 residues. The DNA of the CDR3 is TGTGCCAGCAGCCGGGACTGGATCTCCTACGAGCAGTACTTC. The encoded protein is CASSRDWISYEQYF.

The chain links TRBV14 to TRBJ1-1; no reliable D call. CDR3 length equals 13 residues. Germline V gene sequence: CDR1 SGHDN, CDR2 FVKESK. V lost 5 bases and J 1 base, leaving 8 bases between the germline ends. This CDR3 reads CASSASENTEAFF. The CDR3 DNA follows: TGTGCCAGCAGCGCCAGTGAGAACACTGAAGCTTTCTTT.

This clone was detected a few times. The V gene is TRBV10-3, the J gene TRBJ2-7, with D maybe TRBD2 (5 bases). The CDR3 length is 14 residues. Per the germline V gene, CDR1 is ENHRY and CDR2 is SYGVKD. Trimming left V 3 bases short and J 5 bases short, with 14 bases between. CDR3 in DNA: TGTGCCATCAGTGAAGCCGTTACTAGTAACGAGCAGTACTTC. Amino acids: CAISEAVTSNEQYF.

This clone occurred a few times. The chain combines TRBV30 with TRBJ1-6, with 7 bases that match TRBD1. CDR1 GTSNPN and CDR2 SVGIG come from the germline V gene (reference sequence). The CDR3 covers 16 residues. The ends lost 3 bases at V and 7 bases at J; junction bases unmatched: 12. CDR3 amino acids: CAWRPRTGTVNSPLHF. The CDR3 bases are TGTGCCTGGAGACCCCGCACCGGGACAGTGAATTCACCCCTCCACTTT.

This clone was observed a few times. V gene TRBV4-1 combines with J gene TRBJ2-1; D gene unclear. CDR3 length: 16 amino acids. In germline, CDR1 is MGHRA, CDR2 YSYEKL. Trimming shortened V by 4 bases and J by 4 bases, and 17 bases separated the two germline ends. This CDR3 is CASSPPIVAAYNEQFF. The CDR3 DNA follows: TGCGCCAGCAGCCCCCCAATCGTGGCGGCGTACAATGAGCAGTTCTTC.

The CDR3 region is CAWSEGAGDTQYF. The CDR3 nucleotides read TGTGCCTGGAGCGAGGGGGCGGGGGATACGCAGTATTTT. The gene calls are TRBV30 and TRBJ2-3; D may be TRBD1 (7 bases). This CDR3 is built from 13 residues. V gave up 3 bases and J gave up 6 bases, with 13 bases separating them. Looked up from germline, CDR1 is GTSNPN and CDR2 is SVGIG (reference sequence).